The clone carrying this TCR beta chain was seen a few times. Antigen: not known. V was cut by 10 bases and J by 2 bases, with 9 bases left in between. CDR3 length: 11 residues. The germline V gene has CDR1 ENHRY and CDR2 SYGVKD. Generated by immunoSEQ multiplex PCR, the TCRdb table keeps only in-frame clones and is missing some. The table shows over 200,000 clones, with 87% occurring only once. These data are taken from a study of cytomegalovirus exposure and HLA in healthy donors. Whole-study context: The same platform was used for the 130 or so validation repertoires as for the 666 first-cohort repertoires, as reported in a later analysis.

General study findings and limits: Reported results showed that the classifier diagnosed cytomegalovirus status with high specificity and sensitivity. The authors confirmed in vitro that a few CMV-associated chains were specific for CMV antigens. Cytomegalovirus-associated status was assigned to fewer than 200 TCR beta chains.

The chain joins TRBV10-3 to TRBJ2-7, with D possibly being TRBD2 (6 bases). This clonotype was obtained from a woman aged 18-35 years in good health and CMV-seropositive. Sequencing input: PBMCs. The CDR3 loop is CATRDPYEQYF. As DNA, the CDR3 is TGTGCCACGCGGGACCCCTACGAGCAGTACTTC.